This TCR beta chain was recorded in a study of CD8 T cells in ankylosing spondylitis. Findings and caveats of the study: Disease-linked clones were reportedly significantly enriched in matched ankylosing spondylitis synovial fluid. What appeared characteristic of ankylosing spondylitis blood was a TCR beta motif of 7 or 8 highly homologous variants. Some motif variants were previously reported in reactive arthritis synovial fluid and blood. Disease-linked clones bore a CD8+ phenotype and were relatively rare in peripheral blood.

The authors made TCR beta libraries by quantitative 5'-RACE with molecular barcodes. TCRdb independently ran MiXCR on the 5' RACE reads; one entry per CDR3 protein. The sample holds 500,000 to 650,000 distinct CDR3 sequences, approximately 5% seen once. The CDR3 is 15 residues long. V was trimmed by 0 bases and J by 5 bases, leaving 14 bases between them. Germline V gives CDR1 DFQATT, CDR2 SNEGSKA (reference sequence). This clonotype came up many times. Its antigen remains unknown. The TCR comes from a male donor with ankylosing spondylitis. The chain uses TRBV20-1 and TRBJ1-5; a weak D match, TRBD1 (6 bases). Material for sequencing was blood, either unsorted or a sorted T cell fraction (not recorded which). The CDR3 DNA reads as TGCAGTGCTAGAGAAGTTTGGGCAGGGGATCAGCCCCAGCATTTT. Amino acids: CSAREVWAGDQPQHF.